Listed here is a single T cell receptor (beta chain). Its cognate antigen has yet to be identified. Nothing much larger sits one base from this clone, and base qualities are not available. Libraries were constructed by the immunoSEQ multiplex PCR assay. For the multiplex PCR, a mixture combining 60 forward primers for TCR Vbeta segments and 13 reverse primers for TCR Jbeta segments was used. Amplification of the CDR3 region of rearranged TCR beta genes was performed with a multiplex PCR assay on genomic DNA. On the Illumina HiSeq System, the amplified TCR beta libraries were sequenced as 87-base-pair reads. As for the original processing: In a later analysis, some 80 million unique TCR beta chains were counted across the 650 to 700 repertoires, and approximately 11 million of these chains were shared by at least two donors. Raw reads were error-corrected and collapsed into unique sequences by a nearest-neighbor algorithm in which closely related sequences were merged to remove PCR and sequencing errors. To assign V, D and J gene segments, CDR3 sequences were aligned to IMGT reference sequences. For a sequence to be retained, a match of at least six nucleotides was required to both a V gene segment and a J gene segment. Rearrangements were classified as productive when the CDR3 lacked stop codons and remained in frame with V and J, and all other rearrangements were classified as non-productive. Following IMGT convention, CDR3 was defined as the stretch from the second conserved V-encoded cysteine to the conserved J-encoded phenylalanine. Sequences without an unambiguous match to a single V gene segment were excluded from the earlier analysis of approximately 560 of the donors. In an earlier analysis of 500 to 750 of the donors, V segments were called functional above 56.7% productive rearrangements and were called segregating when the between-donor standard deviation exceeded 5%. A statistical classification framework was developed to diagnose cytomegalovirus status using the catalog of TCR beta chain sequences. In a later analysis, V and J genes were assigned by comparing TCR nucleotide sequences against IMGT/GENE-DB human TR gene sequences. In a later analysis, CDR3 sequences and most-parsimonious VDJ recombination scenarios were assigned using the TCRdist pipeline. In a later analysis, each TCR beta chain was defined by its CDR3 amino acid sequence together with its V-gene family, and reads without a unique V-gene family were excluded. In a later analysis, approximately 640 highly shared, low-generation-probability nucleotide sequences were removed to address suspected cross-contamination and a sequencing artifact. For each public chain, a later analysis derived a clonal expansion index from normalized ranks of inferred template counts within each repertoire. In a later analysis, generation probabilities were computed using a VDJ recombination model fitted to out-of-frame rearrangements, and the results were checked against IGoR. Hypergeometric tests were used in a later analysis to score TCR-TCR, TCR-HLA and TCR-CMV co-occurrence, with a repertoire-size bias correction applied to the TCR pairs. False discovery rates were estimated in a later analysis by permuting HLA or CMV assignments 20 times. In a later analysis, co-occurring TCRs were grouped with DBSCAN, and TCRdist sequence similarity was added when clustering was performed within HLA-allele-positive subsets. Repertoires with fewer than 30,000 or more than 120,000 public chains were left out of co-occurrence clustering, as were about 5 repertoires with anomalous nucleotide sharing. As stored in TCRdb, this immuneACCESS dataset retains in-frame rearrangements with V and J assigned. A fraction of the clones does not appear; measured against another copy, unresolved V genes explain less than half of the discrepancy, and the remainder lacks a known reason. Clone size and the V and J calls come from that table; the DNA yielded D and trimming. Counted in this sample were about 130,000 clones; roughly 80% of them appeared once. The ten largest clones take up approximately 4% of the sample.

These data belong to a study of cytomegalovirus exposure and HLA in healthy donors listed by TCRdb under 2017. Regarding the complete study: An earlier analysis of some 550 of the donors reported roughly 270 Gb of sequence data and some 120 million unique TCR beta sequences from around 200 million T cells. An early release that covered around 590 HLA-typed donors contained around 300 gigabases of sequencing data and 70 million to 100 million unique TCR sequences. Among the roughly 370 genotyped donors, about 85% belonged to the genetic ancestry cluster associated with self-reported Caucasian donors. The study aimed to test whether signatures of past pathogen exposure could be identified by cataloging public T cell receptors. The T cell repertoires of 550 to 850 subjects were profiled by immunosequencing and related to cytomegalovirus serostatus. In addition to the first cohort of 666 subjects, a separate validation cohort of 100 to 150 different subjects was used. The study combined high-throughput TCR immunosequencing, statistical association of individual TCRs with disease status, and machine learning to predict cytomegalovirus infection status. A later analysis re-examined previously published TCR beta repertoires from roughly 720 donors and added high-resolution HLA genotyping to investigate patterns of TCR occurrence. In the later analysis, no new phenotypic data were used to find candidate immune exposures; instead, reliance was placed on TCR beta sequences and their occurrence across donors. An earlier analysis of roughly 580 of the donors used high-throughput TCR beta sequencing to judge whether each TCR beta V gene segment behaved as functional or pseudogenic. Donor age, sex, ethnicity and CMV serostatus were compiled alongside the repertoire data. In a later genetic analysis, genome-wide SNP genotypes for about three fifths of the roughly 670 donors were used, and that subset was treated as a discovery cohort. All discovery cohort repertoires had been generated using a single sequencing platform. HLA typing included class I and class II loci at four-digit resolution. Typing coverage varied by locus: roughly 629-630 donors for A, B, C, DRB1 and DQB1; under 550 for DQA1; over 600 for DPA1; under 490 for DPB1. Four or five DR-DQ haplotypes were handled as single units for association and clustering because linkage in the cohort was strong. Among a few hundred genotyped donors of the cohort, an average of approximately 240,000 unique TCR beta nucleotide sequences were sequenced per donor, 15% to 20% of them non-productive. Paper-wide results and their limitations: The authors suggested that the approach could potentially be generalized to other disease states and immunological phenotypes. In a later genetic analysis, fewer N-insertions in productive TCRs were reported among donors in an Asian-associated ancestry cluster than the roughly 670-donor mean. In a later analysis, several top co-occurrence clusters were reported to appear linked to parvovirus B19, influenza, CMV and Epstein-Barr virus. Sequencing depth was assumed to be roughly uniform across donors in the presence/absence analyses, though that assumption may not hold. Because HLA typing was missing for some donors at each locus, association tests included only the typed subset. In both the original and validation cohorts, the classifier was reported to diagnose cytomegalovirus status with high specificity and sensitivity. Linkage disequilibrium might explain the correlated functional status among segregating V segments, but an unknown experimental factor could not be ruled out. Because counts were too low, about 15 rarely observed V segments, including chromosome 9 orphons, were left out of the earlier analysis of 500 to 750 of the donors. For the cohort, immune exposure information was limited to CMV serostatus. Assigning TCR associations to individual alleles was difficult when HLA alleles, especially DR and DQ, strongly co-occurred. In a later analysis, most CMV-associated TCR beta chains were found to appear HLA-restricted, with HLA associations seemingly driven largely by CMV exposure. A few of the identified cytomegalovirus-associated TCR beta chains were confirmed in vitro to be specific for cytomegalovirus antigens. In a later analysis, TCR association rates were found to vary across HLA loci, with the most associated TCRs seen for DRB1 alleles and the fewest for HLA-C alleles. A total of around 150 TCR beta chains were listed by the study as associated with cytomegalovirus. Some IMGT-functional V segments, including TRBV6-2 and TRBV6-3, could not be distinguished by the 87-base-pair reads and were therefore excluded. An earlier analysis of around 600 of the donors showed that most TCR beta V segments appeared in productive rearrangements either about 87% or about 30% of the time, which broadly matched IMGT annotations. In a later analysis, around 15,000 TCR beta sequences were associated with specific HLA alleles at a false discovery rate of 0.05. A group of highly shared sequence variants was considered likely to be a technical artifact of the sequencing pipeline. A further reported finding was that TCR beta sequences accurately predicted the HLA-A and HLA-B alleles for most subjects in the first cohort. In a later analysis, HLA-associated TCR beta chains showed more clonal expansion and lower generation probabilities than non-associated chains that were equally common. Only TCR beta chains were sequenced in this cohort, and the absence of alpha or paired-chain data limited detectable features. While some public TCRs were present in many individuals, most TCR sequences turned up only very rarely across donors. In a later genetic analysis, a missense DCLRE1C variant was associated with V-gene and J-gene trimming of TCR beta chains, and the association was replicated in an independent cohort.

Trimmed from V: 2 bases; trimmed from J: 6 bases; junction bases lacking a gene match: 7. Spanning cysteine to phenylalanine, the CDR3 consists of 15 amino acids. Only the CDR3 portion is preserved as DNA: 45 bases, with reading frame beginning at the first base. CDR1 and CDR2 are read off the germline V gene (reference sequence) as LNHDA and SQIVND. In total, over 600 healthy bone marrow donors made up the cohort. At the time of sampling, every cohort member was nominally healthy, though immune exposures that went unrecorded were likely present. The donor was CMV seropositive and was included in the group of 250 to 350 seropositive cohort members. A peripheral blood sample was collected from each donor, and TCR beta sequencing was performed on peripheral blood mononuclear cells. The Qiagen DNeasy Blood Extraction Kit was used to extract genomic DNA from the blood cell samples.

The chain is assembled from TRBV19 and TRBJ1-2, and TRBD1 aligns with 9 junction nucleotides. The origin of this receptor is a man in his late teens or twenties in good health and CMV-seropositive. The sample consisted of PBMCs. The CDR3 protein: CASSIRGTGLHGYTF. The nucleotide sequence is TGTGCCAGTAGTATACGGGGGACAGGGCTACATGGCTACACCTTC.